These T cell receptor beta chains were read from a single sample in a study of T-cell memory formation after mild COVID-19. A single record per CDR3 protein comes from TCRdb applying MiXCR to the 5' RACE reads. The sample lists hundreds of thousands of distinct CDR3 sequences, under 20% seen once, with roughly 20% in the top ten. Sequences were obtained from PBMCs or a T cell subset sorted from them (not recorded which). These receptors all stem from a man aged 18 to 35 who had mild COVID-19 (a few samples of this study predate the infection). Cell type and time point are not known. The CDR3 runs from the conserved cysteine through the conserved F or W. Fields, in order: J gene, D gene, clone size, V gene, CDR3 protein. D genes are given only for firm matches. Size is omitted from some rows. Given values are once, few, many or a class for expanded clones.

TRBJ1-2,TRBD1,NA,TRBV6-6,CASSPQGGYGYTF
TRBJ2-5,NA,NA,TRBV15,CATSRVVRETQYF
TRBJ1-1,NA,NA,TRBV6-2/TRBV6-3,CASSYSPSELNTEAFF
TRBJ2-7,NA,many,TRBV14,CASSPSASYEQYF
TRBJ2-1,TRBD1,few,TRBV16,CASSQDRAYNEQFF
TRBJ1-5,NA,NA,TRBV6-5,CASQAGSGVPNQPQHF
TRBJ2-5,NA,NA,TRBV30,CAWSVGGWKTQYF
TRBJ1-1,NA,few,TRBV11-2,CASSLDAGGTEAFF
TRBJ1-4,NA,NA,TRBV6-5,CASSYVRGVREKLFF
TRBJ2-3,NA,NA,TRBV20-1,CSATGTGTDTQYF
TRBJ2-1,TRBD1,many,TRBV7-9,CASSLNLGQGAFF
TRBJ2-1,TRBD2,many,TRBV7-8,CASSPTGGANNEQFF
TRBJ2-2,NA,few,TRBV15,CATSRDSSGELFF
TRBJ2-7,NA,NA,TRBV5-1,CASSFVDIDYEQYF
TRBJ2-7,TRBD1,NA,TRBV2,CASRTGGGYEQYF
TRBJ1-1,TRBD1,few,TRBV19,CASSAWDSLAGTEAFF
TRBJ2-3,TRBD1,few,TRBV10-1,CASSDQGASTDTQYF
TRBJ1-4,NA,many,TRBV5-1,CASSLGANDIEKLFF
TRBJ2-3,TRBD2,few,TRBV20-1,CSALAGPTDTQYF
TRBJ2-7,NA,few,TRBV12-3/TRBV12-4,CASSLTWGTSYEQYF
TRBJ2-3,TRBD2,many,TRBV6-1,CATHSGGDADTQYF
TRBJ1-1,NA,NA,TRBV7-9,CASSLVITEAFF
TRBJ1-3,NA,NA,TRBV7-4,CASSFFPSGGGGNTIYF
TRBJ1-1,NA,few,TRBV5-6,CASSFSGLAFF
TRBJ2-1,NA,NA,TRBV4-2,CASSLFAGNEQFF
TRBJ1-1,TRBD1,NA,TRBV20-1,CSASPKFQGAVTEAFF
TRBJ2-3,TRBD2,NA,TRBV2,CASTGLLIYTQYF
TRBJ2-7,TRBD2,NA,TRBV30,CAWSELAGAYEQYF
TRBJ1-6,NA,few,TRBV6-6,CASSYSQGSSPLHF
TRBJ2-7,TRBD2,few,TRBV5-1,CASSLGPAGGVYEQYF
TRBJ2-3,NA,NA,TRBV9,CASSVLGGSTDTQYF
TRBJ1-1,NA,few,TRBV20-1,CSASQGLAEAFF
TRBJ1-4,TRBD1,NA,TRBV5-1,CASSPSYGQGANEKLFF
TRBJ2-3,NA,many,TRBV5-1,CASSLRSTGPDTQYF
TRBJ1-2,NA,NA,TRBV5-1,CASSLDGPPNYGYTF
TRBJ1-2,NA,NA,TRBV19,CASSIIGEKIYGYTF
TRBJ2-7,NA,NA,TRBV16,CASSNRGTEQYF
TRBJ2-3,NA,many,TRBV12-3/TRBV12-4,CASSFHTDTQYF
TRBJ1-1,NA,NA,TRBV12-5,CASGLGQNTEAFF
TRBJ1-3,NA,few,TRBV5-1,CASSLAERTTIYF